This T cell receptor beta chain was identified in a study of blood T cells in healthy people across ages. Primers used in a second PCR of roughly 7 to 11 cycles were a sample-barcoded 5' primer and a J-beta primer mix. Each cDNA molecule was tagged by a template-switch adaptor that had 12 random nucleotides. Via MiXCR, TCRdb re-called the 5' RACE reads, giving one row per CDR3 protein. The sample has a few hundred thousand distinct CDR3 sequences, around a quarter seen once. This CDR3 comprises 13 residues. V lost 4 bases and J lost 10, with 14 bases in between. CDR1 and CDR2 (germline): SQVTM, ANQGSEA. The same data also contributed to another study, on T cells of mothers and their children.

This clonotype originated in a boy aged 2 to 9 in good health. The rearrangement joins TRBV29-1 to TRBJ1-6; D is ambiguous. The sample was blood. The CDR3 region has the DNA TGCAGCGTTGGACCGGGCATTGGGTCACCCCTCCACTTT. This translates into CSVGPGIGSPLHF.